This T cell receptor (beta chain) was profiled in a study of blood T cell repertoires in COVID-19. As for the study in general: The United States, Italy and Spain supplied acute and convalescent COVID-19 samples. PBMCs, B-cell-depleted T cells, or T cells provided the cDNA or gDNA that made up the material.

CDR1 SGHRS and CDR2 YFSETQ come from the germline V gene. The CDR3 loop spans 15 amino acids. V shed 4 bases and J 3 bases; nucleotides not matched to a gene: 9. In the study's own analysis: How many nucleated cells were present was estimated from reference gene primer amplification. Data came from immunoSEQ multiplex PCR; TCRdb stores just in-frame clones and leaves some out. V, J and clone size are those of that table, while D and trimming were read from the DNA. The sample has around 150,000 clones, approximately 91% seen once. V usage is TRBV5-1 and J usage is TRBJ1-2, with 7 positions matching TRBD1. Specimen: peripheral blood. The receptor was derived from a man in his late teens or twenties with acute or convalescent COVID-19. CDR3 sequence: CASSPYSTGDYGYTF. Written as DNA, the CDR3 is TGCGCCAGCAGCCCCTACTCAACAGGGGACTATGGCTACACCTTC.